This TCR beta chain was captured by sequencing in a study of T cells after yellow fever vaccination. Overall study context: Preparation of fractions with low cell numbers was performed using SMART-Seq v4 Ultra Low Input.

Losses at the gene ends were 4 bases for V and 7 bases for J; bases not matched to a gene: 9. This CDR3 is built from 15 residues. TCRdb re-derived calls from the 5' RACE reads in MiXCR, one entry per CDR3 protein. The table has hundreds of thousands of distinct CDR3 sequences, approximately 13% seen once. The table lists this clonotype with a few counts. The antigen remains unidentified. Notes on the study in general: Clones from primary vaccination mostly reappeared after the booster (96% CD4, about 88% CD8). Highly abundant clonotypes carried over from the bulk population could end up in FACS-sorted repertoires as contaminants.

The sample consisted of PBMCs, taken on the day of the yellow fever booster vaccination. The J gene is TRBJ2-1, the V gene TRBV23-1; 8 bases are shared with TRBD1. TRBV23-1 belongs to the ORF category, with a function that is uncertain. This clonotype was obtained from a young man who received the YFV17D yellow fever vaccine. CDR3 coding DNA: TGCGCCAGCAGTCCCCAGGGGGCGCGTGGGAATGAGCAGTTCTTC. Translated, it gives CASSPQGARGNEQFF.